The present T cell receptor (beta chain) was sequenced within a study of T cells in localized non-small cell lung cancer. Study findings and constraints: Longer overall survival was associated with a higher density of T cells in the blood. In adjacent lung appeared a median 57 of the top 100 tumor clones.

CDR1 and CDR2 from the germline V gene are SGHAT and FQNNGV. The CDR3 totals 16 residues. V gave up 4 bases and J gave up 0 bases, with 12 bases separating them. Comment on this clone: Its antigen remains unidentified.

The assay was immunoSEQ multiplex PCR, and TCRdb's table has in-frame clones only and misses some. The sample includes 10,000 to 15,000 clones, roughly 80% of them seen just once. The chain couples TRBV11-2 to TRBJ2-2, with D perhaps matching TRBD2 (5 bases). The specimen comprised peripheral blood, sampled before any cancer treatment. This clonotype was sampled from a male donor older than 55 with stage I squamous cell lung carcinoma. The DNA of the CDR3 is TGTGCCAGCAGCTCCCGGGGAGCGGCGAACACCGGGGAGCTGTTTTTT. Translated: CASSSRGAANTGELFF.